These 13 T cell receptor beta chains came from one sample sequenced in a study of cytomegalovirus exposure and HLA in healthy donors. With 60 Vbeta and 13 Jbeta primers, the PCR was carried out. Sequenced by immunoSEQ multiplex PCR; TCRdb stores in-frame clones only, minus some. The table has 130,000 to 150,000 clones, about 80% seen once; the top ten hold about 5%. The sample consisted of PBMCs. These receptors were obtained from a male donor in good health and CMV-seronegative.

V is TRBV28 and J is TRBJ1-2; D is perhaps TRBD1 (6 bases). The V end was cut by 3 bases, the J end by 0 bases, with 11 bases between. The germline gives CDR1 MDHEN, CDR2 SYDVKM. The CDR3 is made up of 15 amino acids. The CDR3 DNA sequence: TGTGCCAGCAGTTTGGCGGGGGCCTCTAACTATGGCTACACCTTC. Its protein product is CASSLAGASNYGYTF.

Only one count was recorded for this clone. The J gene is TRBJ2-3, the V gene TRBV7-9; D not resolved. Trimming shortened V by 4 bases and J by 4 bases, and 9 bases separated the two germline ends. The germline V gene has CDR1 SEHNR and CDR2 FQNEAQ (reference sequence). The CDR3 is 13 amino acids. CDR3 DNA sequence: TGTGCCAGCAGCTCCCCCCCCGCAGATACGCAGTATTTT. It codes for CASSSPPADTQYF. The full variable domain, with the rest looked up from reference TRBV7-9 and TRBJ2-3, is DTGVSQNPRHKITKRGQNVTFRCDPISEHNRLYWYRQTLGQGPEFLTYFQNEAQLEKSRLLSDRFSAERPKGSFSTLEIQRTEQGDSAMYLCASSSPPADTQYFGPGTRLTVL.

The rearrangement uses TRBV10-3 and TRBJ2-1; 10 positions agree with TRBD2. Germline CDR1 is ENHRY and CDR2 is SYGVKD. V lost 10 bases to trimming and J lost 2 bases; unmatched junction nucleotides: 8. The CDR3 has 15 amino acids. CDR3 in DNA: TGTGCCACCTACTCTAGCGGGGGAACCTACAATGAGCAGTTCTTC. Translation: CATYSSGGTYNEQFF.

This chain links TRBV5-5 with TRBJ1-1, with D unclear. Germline V CDR1 and CDR2: SGHKS, YYEKEE (reference sequence). V was cut by 2 bases and J by 5 bases, with 7 bases left in between. This CDR3 spans 12 amino acids. CDR3 nucleotide sequence: TGTGCCAGCAGCTTTCTAGGAACTGAAGCTTTCTTT. It codes for CASSFLGTEAFF.

The V and J genes are TRBV7-8 and TRBJ1-4; perhaps TRBD1 as D (6 bases). CDR1 and CDR2 from the germline V gene are SGHVS and FQNEAQ. This CDR3 has 14 amino acids. The ends were cut back, 7 bases at V and 0 bases at J, with 9 bases in the middle. The CDR3 nucleotides read TGTGCCAGCACCTGGACAGCAACTAATGAAAAACTGTTTTTT. Residues: CASTWTATNEKLFF.

The chain carries TRBV5-6 and TRBJ2-1; 12 nucleotides align to TRBD2. Germline assignment: CDR1 SGHDT and CDR2 YYEEEE. Germline trimming cut 1 base from V and 8 bases from J; bases unmatched to any gene: 7. The CDR3 is made up of 16 amino acids. The CDR3 sequence: CASSLFETSGGDEQFF. The CDR3, as DNA: TGTGCCAGCAGCTTGTTTGAGACTAGCGGGGGCGATGAGCAGTTCTTC.

The chain recombines TRBV19 with TRBJ2-2; 9 bases are a match to TRBD1. The length of the CDR3 is 15 residues. The germline gives CDR1 LNHDA, CDR2 SQIVND (reference sequence). With 6 bases clipped from V and 0 bases from J, the junction kept 2 bases outside the gene matches. The CDR3 reads CASSGTGTNTGELFF. CDR3 DNA sequence: TGTGCCAGTAGCGGGACAGGGACGAACACCGGGGAGCTGTTTTTT.

J is TRBJ2-3 and V is TRBV7-3, with D perhaps matching TRBD2 (7 bases). V shed 3 bases and J shed 6 bases, with 13 bases lying between them. This CDR3 spans 14 amino acids. Germline CDR1 and CDR2: SGHTA and FQGTGA. The DNA for the CDR3 is TGTGCCAGCAGCTTCAGTGGGGGGGCGGATACGCAGTATTTT. Translation gives CASSFSGGADTQYF. Filled out from reference TRBV7-3 and TRBJ2-3, the complete variable domain reads GAGVSQTPSNKVTEKGKYVELRCDPISGHTALYWYRQSLGQGPEFLIYFQGTGAADDSGLPNDRFFAVRPEGSVSTLKIQRTERGDSAVYLCASSFSGGADTQYFGPGTRLTVL.

The chain employs TRBV28 and TRBJ1-1; TRBD1 is a possible D gene (5 bases). This CDR3 spans 14 amino acids. Germline loops: CDR1 MDHEN, CDR2 SYDVKM. V lost 2 bases to trimming and J lost 2 bases, with 9 bases between them. DNA of the CDR3: TGTGCCAGCAGTTTAGGGGCAGATAACACTGAAGCTTTCTTT. Translation: CASSLGADNTEAFF. The variable domain in full, with the rest retrieved from reference TRBV28 and TRBJ1-1, is DVKVTQSSRYLVKRTGEKVFLECVQDMDHENMFWYRQDPGLGLRLIYFSYDVKMKEKGDIPEGYSVSREKKERFSLILESASTNQTSMYLCASSLGADNTEAFFGQGTRLTVV.

This clone has just a few counts. The genes are TRBV27 and TRBJ2-7, with 9 positions matching TRBD1. Germline V CDR1 and CDR2: MNHEY, SMNVEV (reference sequence). This CDR3 spans 15 amino acids. Losses at the gene ends were 3 bases for V and 7 bases for J; bases not matched to a gene: 10. CDR3 amino acids: CASSLGDRVSSEQYF. In DNA, the CDR3 is TGTGCCAGCAGTTTGGGGGACAGGGTGTCCTCGGAGCAGTACTTC.

The chain recombines TRBV6-4 with TRBJ2-3; D is possibly TRBD1 (6 bases). This CDR3 comprises 15 residues. CDR1 and CDR2 (germline): MRHNA, SNTAGT. Deletions cut 4 bases from V and 2 bases from J, with 13 bases between. In DNA form, the CDR3 reads TGTGCCAGCAGTGGGGGGCAGGGATACACAGATACGCAGTATTTT. It yields the protein CASSGGQGYTDTQYF.

The genes are TRBV28 and TRBJ1-2; D unclear. The germline V and J ends were trimmed by 4 bases and 8 bases, with 14 bases remaining between them. This CDR3 has 13 amino acids. Germline V gives CDR1 MDHEN, CDR2 SYDVKM. CDR3 sequence reads: CASSSYPSTGYTF. DNA of the CDR3: TGTGCCAGCAGTTCATACCCCTCTACGGGCTACACCTTC.

This chain links TRBV9 with TRBJ1-2; D possibly corresponds to TRBD1 (5 bases). Germline CDR1 reads SGDLS; CDR2 reads YYNGEE. The CDR3 has 14 amino acids. V shed 0 bases and J shed 5 bases, with 11 bases lying between them. CDR3 residues: CASSVDGGGYGYTF. The CDR3 nucleotides are TGTGCCAGCAGCGTAGACGGGGGGGGGTATGGCTACACCTTC.